These 29 T cell receptor beta chains were all obtained from the same sample, sequenced in a study of PD-L1 blockade in urothelial cancer. Assay used: immunoSEQ multiplex PCR; TCRdb lists only in-frame clones, some missing. The table records more than 45,000 clones, approximately 88% of them present only once. The specimen comprised PBMCs, sampled around atezolizumab (anti-PD-L1) treatment. The receptor set was obtained from an elderly man with urothelial cancer.

V usage is TRBV29-1 and J usage is TRBJ2-7; the match to TRBD1 covers 7 bases. V was clipped by 5 bases and J by 1 base; unmatched bases: 2. Looked up from germline, CDR1 is SQVTM and CDR2 is ANQGSEA. The CDR3 has 12 amino acids. The CDR3 DNA follows: TGCAGCGTTACGGGACAGTCCTACGAGCAGTACTTC. Encoded protein: CSVTGQSYEQYF.

The chain combines TRBV9 with TRBJ2-7; 8 bases are a match to TRBD2. From germline, CDR1 is SGDLS and CDR2 YYNGEE. J lost 7 bases, V lost 0 bases, and 6 bases had no gene match. The length of the CDR3 is 14 residues. The CDR3 spells CASSVDGRAGEQYF. CDR3 nucleotides: TGTGCCAGCAGCGTAGACGGGAGGGCTGGAGAGCAGTACTTC.

V and J are TRBV6-6 and TRBJ2-6, with a possible D match to TRBD1 (5 bases). Germline V gives CDR1 MNHNY, CDR2 SVGAGI (reference sequence). V shed 11 bases and J shed 2 bases, with 10 bases lying between them. The CDR3 consists of 13 residues. The CDR3: CAAARAGANVLTF. CDR3 in DNA: TGTGCCGCCGCCAGGGCTGGGGCCAACGTCCTGACTTTC.

The CDR3: CASSLDKPDQPQHF. CDR3 sequence (DNA): TGCGCCAGCAGCTTGGACAAACCCGATCAGCCCCAGCATTTT. The genes are TRBV5-1 and TRBJ1-5; D call uncertain. Trimming pared 0 bases from V and 5 bases from J, leaving 9 bases between. The CDR3 contains 14 residues. Germline V gene lookup returns CDR1 SGHRS and CDR2 YFSETQ.

The chain joins TRBV5-1 to TRBJ1-1, with D maybe TRBD1 (5 bases). This CDR3 region has 16 residues. The V end was cut by 0 bases, the J end by 0 bases, with 12 bases between. The V gene's germline CDR1 is SGHRS and CDR2 YFSETQ. For the CDR3, the DNA is TGCGCCAGCAGCTTGGGGGTAACAGGCCTGAACACTGAAGCTTTCTTT. Translation: CASSLGVTGLNTEAFF.

The chain uses TRBV5-4 and TRBJ2-3; 13 nucleotides line up with TRBD2. The V gene's germline CDR1 is SGHNT and CDR2 YYREEE (reference sequence). The CDR3 runs 18 residues. Trimming took 3 bases from V and 2 from J; bases not matched to a gene: 9. The CDR3 DNA follows: TGTGCCAGCAGCTCCACTAGCGGGAGGGGGGGGATCACAGATACGCAGTATTTT. As protein: CASSSTSGRGGITDTQYF.

This chain uses TRBV7-2 with TRBJ2-2; no firm D call. The germline V and J ends were trimmed by 1 base and 3 bases, with 9 bases remaining between them. The CDR3 length is 15 residues. CDR1 and CDR2 (germline): SGHTA, FQGNSA. CDR3 sequence reads: CASSLDRLYTGELFF. The DNA for the CDR3 is TGTGCCAGCAGCTTAGATAGACTCTACACCGGGGAGCTGTTTTTT.

The chain employs TRBV28 and TRBJ1-2; D not certain. The V and J ends lost 3 bases and 8 bases respectively, with 10 bases between them. CDR1 is MDHEN, CDR2 SYDVKM, per germline. The CDR3 has 12 amino acids. The CDR3: CASSFQERGYTF. The CDR3, as DNA: TGTGCCAGCAGTTTCCAGGAACGGGGCTACACCTTC.

V usage is TRBV27 and J usage is TRBJ1-2; D is undetermined. This CDR3 contains 15 residues. The V gene's germline CDR1 is MNHEY and CDR2 SMNVEV (reference sequence). V was shortened by 5 bases and J by 1 base, with 14 bases between the two germline ends. CDR3 sequence: CASSPSGRNNYGYTF. In DNA, the CDR3 is TGTGCCAGCAGTCCTTCTGGGAGGAATAACTATGGCTACACCTTC.

Only one count was recorded for this clone. The chain links TRBV6-6 to TRBJ2-7; 7 positions agree with TRBD2. There are 12 residues in the CDR3. Germline V gives CDR1 MNHNY, CDR2 SVGAGI (reference sequence). The CDR3 spells CAAGQIPYEQYF. The CDR3 coding sequence is TGTGCAGCGGGGCAGATCCCCTACGAGCAGTACTTC.

The genes are TRBV12-5 and TRBJ2-1, with D possibly matching TRBD2 (7 bases). The CDR3 extends over 17 amino acids. V was shortened by 7 bases and J by 0 bases, with 19 bases between the two germline ends. Germline V lookup: CDR1 LGHNT, CDR2 FRNRAP. CDR3 bases: TGTGCTAGTGCCTTTGGGGGGGCTACCCTCTCCTACAATGAGCAGTTCTTC. It specifies CASAFGGATLSYNEQFF.

The CDR3 sequence: CASRATGARHKETQYF. CDR3 bases: TGTGCCAGTAGAGCCACAGGGGCGCGCCACAAAGAGACCCAGTACTTC. V and J are TRBV19 and TRBJ2-5, with TRBD1 matching 7 bases. CDR1 and CDR2 (germline): LNHDA, SQIVND (reference sequence). This CDR3 contains 16 residues. After removal of 6 bases from V and 3 bases from J, the junction contained 13 bases not matched to a gene.

The V gene is TRBV2, the J gene TRBJ2-2; TRBD1 matches at 7 bases. V trimming: 6 bases; J trimming: 5 bases; junction bases outside the gene matches: 9. From germline, CDR1 is SNHLY and CDR2 FYNNEI. The CDR3 length is 15 residues. The CDR3 region is CASRGDRVGTGELFF. The CDR3 nucleotides read TGTGCCAGCAGAGGAGACAGGGTTGGGACCGGGGAGCTGTTTTTT.

This chain connects TRBV7-9 to TRBJ2-2; weak D call: TRBD2 (6 bases). The CDR3 is 15 residues long. CDR1 and CDR2 (germline): SEHNR, FQNEAQ (reference sequence). With 0 bases removed from V and 2 bases from J, the gap between germline ends came to 7 bases. The CDR3 reads CASSLAGRNTGELFF. CDR3 DNA: TGTGCCAGCAGCTTAGCCGGGAGAAACACCGGGGAGCTGTTTTTT.

The gene calls are TRBV5-4 and TRBJ1-2; 8 bases align to TRBD1. The CDR3 sequence is 14 residues long. CDR1 is SGHNT and CDR2 is YYREEE in the germline V gene (reference sequence). The ends lost 0 bases at V and 5 bases at J; junction bases unmatched: 3. CDR3 protein: CASSLGRDRYGYTF. The CDR3 DNA sequence: TGTGCCAGCAGCTTGGGGCGGGACAGGTATGGCTACACCTTC.

V and J are TRBV30 and TRBJ1-1; D gene unclear. The CDR3 is made up of 14 amino acids. Deletions cut 4 bases from V and 0 bases from J, with 12 bases between. CDR1 and CDR2 from the germline V gene are GTSNPN and SVGIG (reference sequence). CDR3 region: CAWNPPPVNTEAFF. CDR3 coding DNA: TGTGCCTGGAACCCCCCCCCAGTGAACACTGAAGCTTTCTTT.

The chain recombines TRBV10-3 with TRBJ2-5, with 9 bases matching TRBD2. The germline V gene encodes CDR1 ENHRY and CDR2 SYGVKD. This CDR3 spans 15 amino acids. J lost 2 bases, V lost 5 bases, and 6 bases had no gene match. In DNA form, the CDR3 reads TGTGCCATCAGTAAAACTAGCGGGCCACAAGAGACCCAGTACTTC. This sequence encodes CAISKTSGPQETQYF.

This sequence joins TRBV6-5 and TRBJ1-4, with D unclear. V was cut by 0 bases and J by 4 bases, with 6 bases left in between. The length of the CDR3 is 14 residues. Germline values: CDR1 MNHEY, CDR2 SVGAGI. CDR3 sequence reads: CASSYSSGNEKLFF. As DNA, the CDR3 is TGTGCCAGCAGTTACTCGAGCGGTAATGAAAAACTGTTTTTT.

The rearrangement uses TRBV6-1 and TRBJ2-1; 9 nucleotides match TRBD1. CDR1 is MNHNS, CDR2 SASEGT, per germline. The CDR3 is 15 amino acids. Trimming took 4 bases from V and 4 from J; bases not matched to a gene: 5. The CDR3, as DNA: TGTGCCAGCAGTGTTTCCGGGACAGGGTACAATGAGCAGTTCTTC. Protein: CASSVSGTGYNEQFF.

V usage is TRBV5-1 and J usage is TRBJ2-2; maybe TRBD1 (6 bases). CDR3 length equals 15 residues. V was clipped by 1 base and J by 1 base, with 8 bases between them. Per the germline V gene, CDR1 is SGHRS and CDR2 is YFSETQ. The CDR3 loop reads CASSLMDRNTGELFF. The CDR3 DNA is TGCGCCAGCAGCTTGATGGACAGGAACACCGGGGAGCTGTTTTTT.

This chain connects TRBV9 to TRBJ1-1, with D perhaps matching TRBD1 (6 bases). The V and J ends lost 2 bases and 0 bases respectively, with 8 bases between them. Germline V CDR1 and CDR2: SGDLS, YYNGEE. The length of the CDR3 is 14 residues. CDR3 amino acids: CASSVGHMNTEAFF. The CDR3 coding sequence is TGTGCCAGCAGCGTGGGACATATGAACACTGAAGCTTTCTTT.

J is TRBJ2-2 and V is TRBV27, with D tentatively TRBD1 (6 bases). From germline, CDR1 is MNHEY and CDR2 SMNVEV (reference sequence). V lost 3 bases to trimming and J lost 6 bases, with 8 bases between them. This CDR3 has 13 residues. CDR3 bases: TGTGCCAGCAGTTTTTCAGGGGCCGGGGAGCTGTTTTTT. This codes for CASSFSGAGELFF.

This chain uses TRBV5-6 with TRBJ2-3, with a tentative D call TRBD1 (5 bases). This CDR3 region has 13 residues. Germline loops: CDR1 SGHDT, CDR2 YYEEEE. V lost 4 bases, J lost 3 bases, and 9 bases lay in between. Here the CDR3 reads CASSQGWTDTQYF. In DNA form, the CDR3 reads TGTGCCAGCAGCCAGGGTTGGACAGATACGCAGTATTTT.

The V call is TRBV21-1, the J call TRBJ2-6; TRBD1, the table's D call, was not compared with the DNA. TRBV21-1 corresponds to a pseudogene. This CDR3 is 18 amino acids long. The CDR3 DNA reads TGTGCCAGCAGCAAAGCAAGGGGTTTGCGCTCTGGGGCCAACGTCCTGACTTTC. Its translation: CASSKARGLRSGANVLTF.

Written as DNA, the CDR3 is TGCGCCAGCAGCCAAGAATTACAGGGAGCCTATAATTCACCCCTCCACTTT. Protein sequence: CASSQELQGAYNSPLHF. The chain has TRBV4-3 and TRBJ1-6, with a possible D match to TRBD1 (6 bases). CDR1 and CDR2 (germline): LGHNA, YSLEER. The CDR3 has 17 amino acids. V lost 0 bases, J lost 2 bases, and 11 bases lay in between.

Comments on this clone: A junction boundary mismatches the germline segment, possibly from a read error. The chain employs TRBV6-1 and TRBJ2-3; 10 bases are a match to TRBD2. The CDR3 totals 12 residues. Germline V CDR1 and CDR2: MNHNS, SASEGT. CDR3 protein: CASSEIGSGRNF. The CDR3 DNA sequence: TGTGCCAGCAGTGAAATCGGTAGCGGGAGGAATTTT.

This clone was detected once. CDR3 sequence (DNA): TGTGCCAGCAGCTTGGCCGGGGGAGTAGTGGAGGGGGAGCTGTTTTTT. Translation gives CASSLAGGVVEGELFF. This chain joins TRBV5-4 and TRBJ2-2; tentatively, D is TRBD2 (6 bases). Germline loops: CDR1 SGHNT, CDR2 YYREEE (reference sequence). V was shortened by 0 bases and J by 8 bases, with 17 bases between the two germline ends. The CDR3 sequence is 16 residues long.

V gene TRBV5-6 combines with J gene TRBJ2-3, with 7 bases matching TRBD2. Trimming took 4 bases from V and 0 from J; bases not matched to a gene: 8. Per germline, CDR1 SGHDT and CDR2 YYEEEE. The CDR3 is made up of 16 amino acids. This chain's CDR3 is CASSPGGDPSTDTQYF. In nucleotides, the CDR3 is TGTGCCAGCAGCCCTGGGGGGGATCCTAGCACAGATACGCAGTATTTT.

This rearrangement joins TRBV15 to TRBJ2-3, with TRBD1 identical over 8 bases. This CDR3 contains 16 residues. Germline V gene sequence: CDR1 LNHNV, CDR2 YYDKDF (reference sequence). Trimming took 5 bases from V and 0 from J; bases not matched to a gene: 7. The CDR3 loop is CATSGYRTGSTDTQYF. The CDR3, as DNA: TGTGCCACCAGCGGCTATAGGACAGGGAGCACAGATACGCAGTATTTT. The full variable domain, with the rest looked up from reference TRBV15 and TRBJ2-3, is DAMVIQNPRYQVTQFGKPVTLSCSQTLNHNVMYWYQQKSSQAPKLLFHYYDKDFNNEADTPDNFQSRRPNTSFCFLDIRSPGLGDTAMYLCATSGYRTGSTDTQYFGPGTRLTVL.